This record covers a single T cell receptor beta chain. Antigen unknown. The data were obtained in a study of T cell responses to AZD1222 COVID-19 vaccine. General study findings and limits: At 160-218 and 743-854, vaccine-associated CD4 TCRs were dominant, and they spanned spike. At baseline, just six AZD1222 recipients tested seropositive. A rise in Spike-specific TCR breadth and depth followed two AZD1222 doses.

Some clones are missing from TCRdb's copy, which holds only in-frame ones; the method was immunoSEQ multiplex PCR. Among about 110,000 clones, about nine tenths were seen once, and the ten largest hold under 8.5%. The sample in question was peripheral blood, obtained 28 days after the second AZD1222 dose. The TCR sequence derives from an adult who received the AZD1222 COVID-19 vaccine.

The CDR3 bases are TGTGCCAGTGTCCTCGGCGCAGGGGACACAGATACGCAGTATTTT. It yields the protein CASVLGAGDTDTQYF. The V gene is TRBV5-5, the J gene TRBJ2-3, with a possible D match to TRBD1 (6 bases). CDR1 is SGHKS, CDR2 YYEKEE, per germline (reference sequence). There are 15 residues in the CDR3. Between the trimmed V and J ends, which lost 8 bases and 2 bases, there was a span of 18 bases.